A selection of T cell receptor beta chains follows, all from one sample in a study of T cells in Graves' hyperthyroidism and ophthalmopathy. From the multiplex PCR reads, TCRdb called clonotypes with MiXCR, one entry per CDR3 protein. This table has about 680,000 distinct CDR3 sequences, roughly a third appearing once. Sequencing was carried out using blood. The receptors shown here come from a woman between 35 and 50 years old with Graves' hyperthyroidism. CDR3s include the opening cysteine and the closing phenylalanine or tryptophan. The D gene is left open where the match is weak. Clone size appears in some rows only: once, few, many, or a class for an expanded clone.

D gene | clone size | J gene | V gene | CDR3 protein | CDR3 DNA
. | . | TRBJ2-5 | TRBV20-1 | CSAGDKGKETQYF | TGCAGTGCTGGAGATAAGGGGAAAGAGACCCAGTACTTC
TRBD1 | . | TRBJ1-1 | TRBV9 | CASSLDRLATGAFF | TGTGCCAGCAGCTTGGACAGGCTTGCAACTGGAGCTTTCTTT
. | . | TRBJ1-1 | TRBV4-2 | CASSQDIIGDTEAFF | TGTGCCAGCAGCCAAGATATAATAGGCGACACTGAAGCTTTCTTT
. | . | TRBJ1-3 | TRBV11-1 | CASSATRGNSGNTIYF | TGTGCCAGCAGCGCGACCAGGGGAAATTCTGGAAACACCATATATTTT
TRBD1 | . | TRBJ2-7 | TRBV10-3 | CAISERTGTYEQYF | TGTGCCATCAGTGAGAGGACAGGGACCTACGAGCAGTACTTC
. | few | TRBJ1-1 | TRBV12-3/TRBV12-4 | CATSGFAEAFF | TGTGCCACCTCTGGGTTCGCTGAAGCTTTCTTT
. | . | TRBJ2-7 | TRBV10-3 | CAISLSARVEQYF | TGTGCCATCAGTTTATCGGCCAGGGTCGAGCAGTACTTC
TRBD1 | many | TRBJ2-5 | TRBV7-2 | CASSPTRAGGEETQYF | TGTGCCAGCAGCCCTACCCGGGCAGGGGGAGAAGAGACCCAGTACTTC
. | . | TRBJ1-4 | TRBV20-1 | CSARERPFNEKLFF | TGCAGTGCTAGAGAACGACCGTTTAATGAAAAACTGTTTTTT
. | many | TRBJ1-1 | TRBV15 | CATSTPGGTEAFF | TGTGCCACCAGCACTCCCGGCGGCACTGAAGCTTTCTTT
TRBD2 | few | TRBJ2-3 | TRBV10-3 | CAISDSSGRVPDTQYF | TGTGCCATCAGCGACTCAAGCGGGAGGGTACCAGATACGCAGTATTTT
. | few | TRBJ2-6 | TRBV2 | CASKSRTRSGANVLTF | TGTGCCAGCAAGAGCCGTACACGCTCTGGGGCCAACGTCCTGACTTTC
. | few | TRBJ1-1 | TRBV4-3 | CASSQEPVETEAFF | TGCGCCAGCAGCCAAGAACCCGTCGAGACTGAAGCTTTCTTT
. | . | TRBJ1-5 | TRBV28 | CASSVGRLNQPQHF | TGTGCCAGCAGTGTGGGACGCCTCAATCAGCCCCAGCATTTT
. | many | TRBJ1-5 | TRBV29-1 | CSVRTDNQPQHF | TGCAGCGTTCGGACAGATAATCAGCCCCAGCATTTT
. | many | TRBJ1-4 | TRBV10-2 | CASSDYEGEKLFF | TGCGCCAGCAGTGATTATGAAGGAGAAAAACTGTTTTTT
. | many | TRBJ2-7 | TRBV20-1 | CSAEGHSGHYEQYF | TGCAGTGCAGAAGGACATTCGGGCCACTACGAGCAGTACTTC
. | . | TRBJ2-7 | TRBV11-2 | CASRTGFGEQYF | TGTGCCAGCAGGACAGGTTTCGGCGAGCAGTACTTC
. | . | TRBJ2-5 | TRBV7-2 | CASSLIHGWSQYF | TGTGCCAGCAGCCTTATCCATGGATGGTCGCAGTACTTC
TRBD2 | . | TRBJ2-5 | TRBV15 | CASSYSGGRRETQYF | TGTGCCAGCAGTTACTCGGGGGGGCGCCGGGAGACCCAGTACTTC
TRBD2 | many | TRBJ2-5 | TRBV11-2 | CASSLVASGNGETQYF | TGTGCCAGCAGCTTAGTCGCTAGCGGGAACGGGGAGACCCAGTACTTC
. | many | TRBJ1-2 | TRBV7-9 | CASSLAGQYGYTF | TGTGCCAGCAGCTTGGCGGGACAATATGGCTACACCTTC
TRBD1 | many | TRBJ1-2 | TRBV9 | CASSVYGTGGDGYTF | TGTGCCAGCAGCGTGTACGGGACAGGGGGGGATGGCTACACCTTC
. | many | TRBJ1-6 | TRBV12-3/TRBV12-4 | CASSPQGEKNSPLHF | TGTGCCAGCAGCCCTCAGGGAGAGAAGAATTCACCCCTCCACTTT
. | . | TRBJ1-1 | TRBV10-2 | CASSAHGGADTEAFF | TGTGCCAGCAGCGCCCACGGGGGGGCGGACACTGAAGCTTTCTTT
TRBD2 | . | TRBJ2-7 | TRBV6-2/TRBV6-3 | CASSTPLAGGRYEQYF | TGTGCCAGCAGTACCCCCCTAGCGGGAGGACGCTACGAGCAGTACTTC
. | few | TRBJ1-2 | TRBV4-3 | CASSQDRGVSRHYTF | TGCGCCAGCAGCCAAGATAGGGGGGTCAGTCGTCACTACACCTTC
. | . | TRBJ1-5 | TRBV7-8 | CASSLSGDGNQPQHF | TGTGCCAGCAGCTTATCAGGGGATGGCAATCAGCCCCAGCATTTT
. | . | TRBJ2-2 | TRBV5-1 | CASSHPGSTGELFF | TGCGCCAGCAGCCACCCGGGGAGTACCGGGGAGCTGTTTTTT
. | . | TRBJ2-7 | TRBV9 | CASSVGRTAIHEQYF | TGTGCCAGCAGCGTAGGCAGGACTGCCATCCACGAGCAGTACTTC
. | few | TRBJ1-5 | TRBV28 | CASSATRPNQPQHF | TGTGCCAGCAGCGCGACCCGTCCAAATCAGCCCCAGCATTTT
. | . | TRBJ2-7 | TRBV20-1 | CSATDRLVGSYEQYF | TGCAGTGCTACGGATCGACTAGTGGGGTCCTACGAGCAGTACTTC
. | . | TRBJ1-4 | TRBV25-1 | CASSSPGQINEKLFF | TGTGCCAGCAGTTCACCGGGACAAATTAATGAAAAACTGTTTTTT
TRBD2 | . | TRBJ2-5 | TRBV20-1 | CSGLGPSRERETQYF | TGCAGTGGTTTGGGGCCTTCGCGGGAGAGGGAGACCCAGTACTTC
. | many | TRBJ2-7 | TRBV7-2 | CASSLLEGPYEQYF | TGTGCCAGCAGCTTACTAGAGGGGCCCTACGAGCAGTACTTC
TRBD2 | . | TRBJ2-3 | TRBV2 | CASSDLLAGDTDTQYF | TGTGCCAGCAGTGACCTATTAGCGGGGGACACAGATACGCAGTATTTT
. | few | TRBJ2-5 | TRBV12-3/TRBV12-4 | CASSLGTSPEYF | TGTGCCAGCAGTTTAGGGACTTCCCCTGAGTACTTC
. | many | TRBJ2-5 | TRBV10-3 | CAISATLGGQETQYF | TGTGCCATCAGTGCGACCCTAGGAGGACAAGAGACCCAGTACTTC
. | few | TRBJ1-2 | TRBV4-1 | CASSIGRSSNYGYTF | TGCGCCAGCAGCATAGGAAGGTCTTCAAACTATGGCTACACCTTC
. | many | TRBJ1-5 | TRBV9 | CASSVALEQPQHF | TGTGCCAGCAGCGTTGCTCTAGAGCAGCCCCAGCATTTT
. | . | TRBJ2-7 | TRBV4-3 | CASSQGHFAAYEQYF | TGCGCCAGCAGCCAAGGCCACTTCGCAGCCTACGAGCAGTACTTC
TRBD1 | few | TRBJ1-1 | TRBV7-9 | CASSLGQGAGTEAFF | TGTGCCAGCAGCTTAGGCCAGGGGGCGGGCACTGAAGCTTTCTTT
. | many | TRBJ2-5 | TRBV29-1 | CSVTPDWLETQYF | TGCAGCGTGACACCTGACTGGTTGGAGACCCAGTACTTC
. | few | TRBJ1-2 | TRBV4-1 | CASSQDPEFDGNYGYTF | TGCGCCAGCAGCCAAGATCCCGAATTTGACGGTAACTATGGCTACACCTTC
. | many | TRBJ1-5 | TRBV7-2 | CASSLAVGGSNQPQHF | TGTGCCAGCAGCTTAGCGGTTGGAGGTAGCAATCAGCCCCAGCATTTT
. | . | TRBJ1-1 | TRBV7-8 | CASSLVGAWSTEAFF | TGTGCCAGCAGCTTAGTGGGGGCTTGGAGCACTGAAGCTTTCTTT
. | many | TRBJ1-2 | TRBV19 | CASSISMDFYGYTF | TGTGCCAGTAGTATATCTATGGACTTCTATGGCTACACCTTC
. | many | TRBJ2-7 | TRBV2 | CASLTGAYEQYF | TGTGCCAGCCTAACGGGAGCCTACGAGCAGTACTTC
TRBD1 | few | TRBJ2-7 | TRBV7-2 | CASSLPDRGGSYEQYF | TGTGCCAGCAGCTTACCCGACAGGGGGGGATCCTACGAGCAGTACTTC
TRBD1 | few | TRBJ2-7 | TRBV6-5 | CASSYYPSGQGVHEQYF | TGTGCCAGCAGTTACTACCCCTCGGGACAGGGCGTCCACGAGCAGTACTTC
. | . | TRBJ2-7 | TRBV7-9 | CASSPRGTDHYEQYF | TGTGCCAGCAGCCCCCGGGGGACGGACCACTACGAGCAGTACTTC
. | many | TRBJ2-7 | TRBV7-7 | CASSLDAGAPGEQYF | TGTGCCAGCAGCTTAGATGCAGGGGCGCCGGGGGAGCAGTACTTC
. | many | TRBJ1-2 | TRBV14 | CASSQDLGRQYYGYTF | TGTGCCAGCAGCCAAGACTTGGGGAGACAGTACTATGGCTACACCTTC
. | many | TRBJ1-5 | TRBV4-3 | CASSQDMQGAEPQHF | TGCGCCAGCAGCCAAGATATGCAAGGGGCTGAGCCCCAGCATTTT